The following is a T cell receptor beta chain sequence with its context. The data were obtained in a study of radiation and T cells in renal cell carcinoma. Between the trimmed V and J ends, which lost 5 bases and 3 bases, there was a span of 14 bases. The V gene's germline CDR1 is SEHNR and CDR2 FQNEAQ (reference sequence). The CDR3 length is 15 residues. The data were produced by immunoSEQ multiplex PCR, yet TCRdb's version contains in-frame clones alone and is incomplete. The table records about 150,000 clones, about 88% of them present only once. Stated time point: baseline pretreatment blood. Treatment meaning: 15 Gy SBRT to primary tumor, nephrectomy 4 weeks later.

The V gene is TRBV7-9, the J gene TRBJ1-3; D not resolved. This receptor was identified in a woman aged 45 to 65 with renal cell carcinoma. Sequencing was performed on blood, taken from a patient whose treatment included radiotherapy and nephrectomy. CDR3: CASSPSLGFGNTIYF. CDR3 bases: TGTGCCAGCAGCCCCTCGCTAGGGTTTGGAAACACCATATATTTT.